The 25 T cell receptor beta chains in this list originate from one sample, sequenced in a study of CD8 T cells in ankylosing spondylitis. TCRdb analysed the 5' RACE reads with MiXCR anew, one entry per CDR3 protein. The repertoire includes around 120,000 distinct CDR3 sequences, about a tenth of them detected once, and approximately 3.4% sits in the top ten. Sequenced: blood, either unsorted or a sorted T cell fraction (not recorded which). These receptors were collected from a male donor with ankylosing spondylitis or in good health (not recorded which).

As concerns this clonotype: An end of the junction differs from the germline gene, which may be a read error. CDR3 amino acids: CTSSFVLAGANYSYEQYF. The CDR3 bases are TGTACCAGCAGTTTCGTACTAGCGGGAGCTAATTACTCCTACGAGCAGTACTTC. The V gene is TRBV12-3 or TRBV12-4, the J gene TRBJ2-7; 11 nucleotides line up with TRBD2. The CDR3 covers 18 residues.

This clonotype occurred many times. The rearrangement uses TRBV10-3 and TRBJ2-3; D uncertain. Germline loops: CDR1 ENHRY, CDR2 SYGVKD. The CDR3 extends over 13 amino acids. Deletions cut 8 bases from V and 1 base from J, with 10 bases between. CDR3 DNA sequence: TGTGCCATCCAGGTCGAGGGCACAGATACGCAGTATTTT. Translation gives CAIQVEGTDTQYF.

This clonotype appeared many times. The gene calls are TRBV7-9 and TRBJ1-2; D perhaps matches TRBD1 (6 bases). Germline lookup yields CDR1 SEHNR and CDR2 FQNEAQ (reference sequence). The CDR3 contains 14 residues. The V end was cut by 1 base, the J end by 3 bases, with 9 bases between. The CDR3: CASSLGGQYYGYTF. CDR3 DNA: TGTGCCAGCAGCTTAGGTGGACAGTACTATGGCTACACCTTC.

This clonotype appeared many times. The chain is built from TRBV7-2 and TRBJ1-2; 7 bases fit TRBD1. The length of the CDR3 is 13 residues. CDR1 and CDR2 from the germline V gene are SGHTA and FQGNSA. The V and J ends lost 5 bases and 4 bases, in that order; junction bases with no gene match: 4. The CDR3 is CASSRDSSYGYTF. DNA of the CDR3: TGTGCCAGCAGCCGGGACAGCTCCTATGGCTACACCTTC.

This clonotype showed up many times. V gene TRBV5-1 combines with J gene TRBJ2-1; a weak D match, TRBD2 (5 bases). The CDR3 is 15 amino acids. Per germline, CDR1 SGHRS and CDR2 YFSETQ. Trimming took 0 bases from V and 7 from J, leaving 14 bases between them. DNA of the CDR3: TGCGCCAGCAGCTTGGGTGGGGAGATCTGGAATGAGCAGTTCTTC. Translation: CASSLGGEIWNEQFF.

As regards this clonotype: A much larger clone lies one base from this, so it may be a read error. CDR3 bases: TGTGCCAGCAGTTGCGCCCAGGGAGGAAGGAATTCACCCCTCCACTTT. Its protein is CASSCAQGGRNSPLHF. The genes are TRBV6-2 or TRBV6-3 and TRBJ1-6; possible D gene TRBD1, 5 bases. The germline V and J ends were trimmed by 4 bases and 7 bases, with 17 bases remaining between them. Germline V gene lookup returns CDR1 MNHEY and CDR2 SVGEGT. This CDR3 spans 16 amino acids.

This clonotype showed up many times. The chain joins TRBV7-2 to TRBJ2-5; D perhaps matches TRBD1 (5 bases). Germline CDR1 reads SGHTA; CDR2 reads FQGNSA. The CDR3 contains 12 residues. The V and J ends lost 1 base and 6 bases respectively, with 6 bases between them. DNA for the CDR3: TGTGCCAGCAGCTTAGACAGGAAGACCCAGTACTTC. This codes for CASSLDRKTQYF.

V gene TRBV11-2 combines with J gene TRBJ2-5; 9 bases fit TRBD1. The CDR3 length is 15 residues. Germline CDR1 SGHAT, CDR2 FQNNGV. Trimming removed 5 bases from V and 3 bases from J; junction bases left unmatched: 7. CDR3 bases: TGTGCCAGCAGCACAGGACAGGGGATTGAAGAGACCCAGTACTTC. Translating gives CASSTGQGIEETQYF.

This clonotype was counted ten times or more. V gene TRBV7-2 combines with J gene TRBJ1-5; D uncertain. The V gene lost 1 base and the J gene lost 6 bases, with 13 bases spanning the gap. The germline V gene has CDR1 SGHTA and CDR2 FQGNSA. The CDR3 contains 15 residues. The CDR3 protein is CASSLGDIRAQPQHF. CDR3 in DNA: TGTGCCAGCAGCTTAGGCGACATCCGGGCTCAGCCCCAGCATTTT.

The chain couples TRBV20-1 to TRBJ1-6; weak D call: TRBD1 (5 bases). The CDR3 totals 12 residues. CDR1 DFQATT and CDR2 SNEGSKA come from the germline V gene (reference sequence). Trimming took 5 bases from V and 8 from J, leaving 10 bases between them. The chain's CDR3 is CSAQGPDSPLHF. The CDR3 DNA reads TGCAGTGCTCAGGGACCCGATTCACCCCTCCACTTT.

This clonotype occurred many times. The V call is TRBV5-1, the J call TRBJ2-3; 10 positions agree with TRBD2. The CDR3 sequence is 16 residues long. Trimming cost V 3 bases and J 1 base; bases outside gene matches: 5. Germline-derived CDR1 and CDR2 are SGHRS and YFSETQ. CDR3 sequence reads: CASSSEGTSGTDTQYF. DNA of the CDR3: TGCGCCAGCAGCTCCGAAGGGACTAGCGGCACAGATACGCAGTATTTT.

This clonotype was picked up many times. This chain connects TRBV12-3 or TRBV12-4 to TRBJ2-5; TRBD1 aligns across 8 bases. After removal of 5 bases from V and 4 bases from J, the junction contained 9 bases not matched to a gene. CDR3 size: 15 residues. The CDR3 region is CASSHGQGFGETQYF. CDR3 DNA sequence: TGTGCCAGCAGTCACGGACAGGGTTTCGGAGAGACCCAGTACTTC.

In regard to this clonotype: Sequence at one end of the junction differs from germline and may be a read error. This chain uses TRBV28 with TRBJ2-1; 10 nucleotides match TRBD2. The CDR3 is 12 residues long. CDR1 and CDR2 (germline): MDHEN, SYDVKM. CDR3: CASRPTSGAVLF. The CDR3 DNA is TGTGCCAGCAGACCAACTAGCGGGGCAGTTCTTTTC. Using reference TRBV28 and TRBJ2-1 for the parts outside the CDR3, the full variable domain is DVKVTQSSRYLVKRTGEKVFLECVQDMDHENMFWYRQDPGLGLRLIYFSYDVKMKEKGDIPEGYSVSREKKERFSLILESASTNQTSMYLCASRPTSGAVLFGPGTRLTVL.

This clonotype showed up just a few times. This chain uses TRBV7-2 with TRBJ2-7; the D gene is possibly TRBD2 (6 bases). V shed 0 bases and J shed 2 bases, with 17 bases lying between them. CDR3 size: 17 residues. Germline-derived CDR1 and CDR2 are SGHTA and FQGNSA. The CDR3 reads CASSLAIRPGLPYEQYF. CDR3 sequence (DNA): TGTGCCAGCAGCTTAGCAATTAGACCGGGACTCCCCTACGAGCAGTACTTC.

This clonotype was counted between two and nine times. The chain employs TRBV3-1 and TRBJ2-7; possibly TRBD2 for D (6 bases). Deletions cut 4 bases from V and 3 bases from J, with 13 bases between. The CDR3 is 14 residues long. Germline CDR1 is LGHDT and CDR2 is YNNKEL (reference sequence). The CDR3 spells CASSLPGLIYEQYF. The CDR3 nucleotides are TGTGCCAGCAGCCTCCCGGGACTTATCTACGAGCAGTACTTC.

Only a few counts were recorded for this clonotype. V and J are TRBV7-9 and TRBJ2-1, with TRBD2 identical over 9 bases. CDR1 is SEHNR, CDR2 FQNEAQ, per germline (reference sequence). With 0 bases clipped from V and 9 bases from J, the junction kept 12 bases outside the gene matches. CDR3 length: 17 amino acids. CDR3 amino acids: CASSLAHSREGRSEQFF. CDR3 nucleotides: TGTGCCAGCAGCTTAGCGCATTCGCGGGAGGGCCGGAGTGAGCAGTTCTTC.

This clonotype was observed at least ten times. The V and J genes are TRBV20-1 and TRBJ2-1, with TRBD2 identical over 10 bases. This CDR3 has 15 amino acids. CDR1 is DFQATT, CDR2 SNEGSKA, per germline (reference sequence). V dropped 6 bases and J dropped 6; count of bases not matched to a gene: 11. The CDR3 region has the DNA TGCAGTGCCCCAAAATTTAGGACTAGCGGCAATGAGCAGTTCTTC. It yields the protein CSAPKFRTSGNEQFF.

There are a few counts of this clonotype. CDR3 bases: TGTGCCAGCAGCTTATCTTCTACTGGGGCTGGGTACGAGCAGTACTTC. Translation gives CASSLSSTGAGYEQYF. The chain links TRBV11-2 to TRBJ2-7; the D gene is possibly TRBD1 (5 bases). There are 16 residues in the CDR3. The V end was cut by 2 bases, the J end by 4 bases, with 18 bases between. CDR1 is SGHAT and CDR2 is FQNNGV in the germline V gene.

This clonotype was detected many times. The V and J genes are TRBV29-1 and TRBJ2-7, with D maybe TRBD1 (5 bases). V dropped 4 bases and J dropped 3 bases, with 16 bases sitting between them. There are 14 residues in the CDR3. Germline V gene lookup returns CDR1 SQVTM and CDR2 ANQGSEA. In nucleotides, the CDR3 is TGCAGCGTTGTATTAGGGCAGGGCCGCTACGAGCAGTACTTC. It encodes CSVVLGQGRYEQYF.

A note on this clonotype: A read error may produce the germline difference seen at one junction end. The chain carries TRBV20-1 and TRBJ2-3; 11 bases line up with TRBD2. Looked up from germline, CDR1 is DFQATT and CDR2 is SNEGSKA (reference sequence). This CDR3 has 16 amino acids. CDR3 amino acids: CSPWGTSGTSTDTHYF. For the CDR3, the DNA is TGCAGTCCATGGGGGACTAGCGGAACGAGCACAGATACGCATTATTTT.

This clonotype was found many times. CDR3 DNA sequence: TGCAGTGCTAGAGATGGGACAGGCTATGGCTACACCTTC. Amino acid sequence: CSARDGTGYGYTF. V and J are TRBV20-1 and TRBJ1-2, with 8 bases matching TRBD1. V lost 0 bases to trimming and J lost 4 bases; unmatched junction nucleotides: 1. CDR3 length equals 13 residues. Germline assignment: CDR1 DFQATT and CDR2 SNEGSKA (reference sequence).

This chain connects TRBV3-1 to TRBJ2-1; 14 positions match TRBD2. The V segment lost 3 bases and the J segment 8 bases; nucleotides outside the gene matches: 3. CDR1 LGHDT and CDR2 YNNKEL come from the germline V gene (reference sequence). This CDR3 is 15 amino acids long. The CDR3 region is CASSQGLAGVYEQFF. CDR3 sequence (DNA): TGTGCCAGCAGCCAGGGACTAGCGGGGGTCTATGAGCAGTTCTTC.

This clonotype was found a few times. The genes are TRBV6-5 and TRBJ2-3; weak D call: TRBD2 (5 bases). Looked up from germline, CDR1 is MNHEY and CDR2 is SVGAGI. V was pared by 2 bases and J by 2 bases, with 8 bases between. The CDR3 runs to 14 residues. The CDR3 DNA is TGTGCCAGCAGTTACGACTACCCCACAGATACGCAGTATTTT. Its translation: CASSYDYPTDTQYF.

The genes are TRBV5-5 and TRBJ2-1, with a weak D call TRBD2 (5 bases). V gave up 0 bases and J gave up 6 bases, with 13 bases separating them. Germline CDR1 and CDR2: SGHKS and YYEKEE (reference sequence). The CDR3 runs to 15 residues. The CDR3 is CASSLDSSGGNEQFF. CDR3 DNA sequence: TGTGCCAGCAGCTTGGATTCTTCCGGAGGCAATGAGCAGTTCTTC.

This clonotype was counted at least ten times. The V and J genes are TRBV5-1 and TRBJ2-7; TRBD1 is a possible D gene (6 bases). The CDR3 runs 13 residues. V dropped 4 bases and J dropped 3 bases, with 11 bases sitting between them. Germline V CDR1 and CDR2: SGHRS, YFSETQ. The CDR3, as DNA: TGCGCCAGCAGCGGGGACACAGACTACGAGCAGTACTTC. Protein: CASSGDTDYEQYF.